The 2 T cell receptor beta chains reported below all come from one sample, sequenced in a study of T cells in Graves' hyperthyroidism and ophthalmopathy. TCR beta CDR3 sequences were amplified from RNA transcripts. Primed by the HTBI set, a first-round RT-PCR was run on the TCR CDR3. TCRdb called the multiplex PCR reads again in MiXCR, with one record for every CDR3 protein. The profile shows more than 300,000 distinct CDR3 sequences, about 18% of them singletons. Sample: blood. Source of these receptors: a woman aged 25 to 39 with Graves' hyperthyroidism that later progressed to Graves' ophthalmopathy.

The CDR3 sequence: CASSPTPPGTRSASTDTQYF. The CDR3 bases are TGTGCCAGCAGCCCAACCCCCCCCGGGACTAGATCGGCTAGCACAGATACGCAGTATTTT. J is TRBJ2-3 and V is TRBV5-4; TRBD2 matches at 8 bases. The V gene's germline CDR1 is SGHNT and CDR2 YYREEE (reference sequence). Trimming took 4 bases from V and 0 from J; bases not matched to a gene: 19. The CDR3 runs 20 residues.

The table lists this clonotype with many counts. This chain uses TRBV20-1 with TRBJ1-4; D gene unclear. Germline CDR1 reads DFQATT; CDR2 reads SNEGSKA (reference sequence). The V end was cut by 6 bases, the J end by 1 base, with 21 bases between. The CDR3 spans 17 residues. For the CDR3, the DNA is TGCAGTGCCCCCCTAAGGGATGCCAAAGTAACTAATGAAAAACTGTTTTTT. Amino acid sequence: CSAPLRDAKVTNEKLFF.